This T cell receptor (beta chain) was identified in a study of T cells in Graves' hyperthyroidism and ophthalmopathy. CDR3 length: 11 amino acids. V lost 5 bases to trimming and J lost 11 bases, with 11 bases between them. Germline assignment: CDR1 KGHDR and CDR2 SFDVKD. As for this clonotype: Its antigen remains unknown.

Overall study results and limits: Most clonotypes that expanded in the thyroid above 0.001 also showed up in blood.

Stable Graves' hyperthyroidism denoted no ophthalmopathy progression over 18 months. Patients were excluded because of uncontrolled infection, other autoimmune disease, pregnancy or lactation. Used for diagnoses were clinical symptoms, serum thyroxine and TRAb, thyroid ultrasound and orbital computed tomography. RNA transcripts provided the source from which TCR beta CDR3 regions were amplified. The TCR CDR3 first-round RT-PCR relied on the HTBI primer set. TCRdb redid the calling of the multiplex PCR reads with MiXCR, one entry per CDR3 protein. Of some 510,000 distinct CDR3 sequences in the sample, less than 25% were seen once.

The TCR originated in a young man with Graves' hyperthyroidism. The V gene is TRBV24-1, the J gene TRBJ1-1; TRBD1 is a possible D gene (5 bases). Sequenced input: blood. The CDR3 nucleotides are TGTGCCACCAGTGTCGGACATCGGGCTTTCTTT. Translation: CATSVGHRAFF.